Sequencing of this T cell receptor beta chain was carried out in a study of spatial heterogeneity in lung cancer. Unique molecular identifiers, one per molecule, were present on every TCR cDNA molecule. From the 5' RACE reads, TCRdb called clonotypes with MiXCR, one entry per CDR3 protein. Here the sample spans about 48,000 distinct CDR3 sequences, about 5.8% being singletons. This clonotype was counted only a few times. Time point indicated: sample taken at primary tumor resection. Unsorted samples of tumor, nontumor lung or frozen PBMC had their whole RNA sequenced. The sequence came from a male donor with early-stage non-small cell lung cancer. The sample here was PBMCs, taken at surgery.

CDR3 residues: CASSKRPQPNEQFF. In DNA, the CDR3 is TGTGCCAGCAGTAAACGACCACAGCCCAATGAGCAGTTCTTC. The chain is built from TRBV6-1 and TRBJ2-1; no definite D call. Germline loops: CDR1 MNHNS, CDR2 SASEGT. V lost 5 bases and J 6 bases, leaving 14 bases between the germline ends. This CDR3 has 14 amino acids.